Reported below is one TCR beta chain. The data stem from a study of blood T cell repertoires in COVID-19. Clones were read by immunoSEQ multiplex PCR, and TCRdb kept only the in-frame ones, dropping some. The sample lists under 75,000 clones, 73% occurring once. The sequencing input was peripheral blood. The clonotype was recovered from a woman in her 50s with active or convalescent COVID-19.

The DNA for the CDR3 is TGTGCCAGCAGTTTCAGACAGATCAACGAGCAGTACTTC. Its translation: CASSFRQINEQYF. This chain uses TRBV28 with TRBJ2-7; perhaps TRBD1 as D (5 bases). The germline CDR1 and CDR2 sequences are MDHEN and SYDVKM. The V end was cut by 3 bases, the J end by 5 bases, with 11 bases between. This CDR3 is 13 amino acids long.